The next 17 T cell receptor beta chains were all read from a single sample in a study of radiotherapy plus CTLA-4 blockade in lung cancer (dated by TCRdb to about 2018). Libraries came from the immunoSEQ multiplex PCR assay. TCRdb stores this immuneACCESS table with in-frame sequences only. Part of the clones is absent; in the studies checked, under half of the shortfall reflects unresolved V genes, and no reason is known for the rest. The sample table records tens of thousands of clones; 65% to 80% of these occur just once. The ten largest account for under 8% of the sample. Sequencing used peripheral blood, obtained from a patient treated with radiotherapy plus ipilimumab. The receptor set was obtained from a human donor with non-small cell lung cancer who had stable disease on radiotherapy plus ipilimumab.

The chain links TRBV11-2 to TRBJ2-4, with D possibly matching TRBD2 (7 bases). From germline, CDR1 is SGHAT and CDR2 FQNNGV. This CDR3 is 15 amino acids long. The germline V and J ends were trimmed by 3 bases and 0 bases, with 9 bases remaining between them. The CDR3 is CASSLGGLAKNIQYF. Here the CDR3 DNA reads TGTGCCAGCAGCTTGGGGGGGCTAGCCAAAAACATTCAGTACTTC. Combining the CDR3 with reference TRBV11-2 and TRBJ2-4 gives the whole variable domain EAGVAQSPRYKIIEKRQSVAFWCNPISGHATLYWYQQILGQGPKLLIQFQNNGVVDDSQLPKDRFSAERLKGVDSTLKIQPAKLEDSAVYLCASSLGGLAKNIQYFGAGTRLSVL.

This chain uses TRBV11-2 with TRBJ1-5, with TRBD1 matching over 9 bases. Germline CDR1 SGHAT, CDR2 FQNNGV. V lost 1 base, J lost 7 bases, and 2 bases stayed unmatched. This CDR3 contains 14 residues. CDR3 DNA sequence: TGTGCCAGCAGCTTAGGGGGACAGGGCCAGCCCCAGCATTTT. This encodes CASSLGGQGQPQHF.

The table lists this clone with a count of one. V gene TRBV18 combines with J gene TRBJ1-5; D unresolved. The germline V gene encodes CDR1 KGHSH and CDR2 LQKENI. Trimming took off 9 bases at V and 2 bases at J, with 8 bases between the two ends. The CDR3 consists of 12 residues. In nucleotides, the CDR3 is TGTGCCAGTCAATCGGGCAATCAGCCCCAGCATTTT. Protein sequence: CASQSGNQPQHF.

V and J are TRBV18 and TRBJ1-6; no definite D call. V dropped 3 bases and J dropped 11 bases, with 8 bases sitting between them. Germline V gene sequence: CDR1 KGHSH, CDR2 LQKENI. This CDR3 has 12 residues. The CDR3 reads CASSPERTPLHF. In DNA, the CDR3 is TGTGCCAGCTCACCGGAACGGACACCCCTCCACTTT.

J is TRBJ2-5 and V is TRBV7-2, with 14 bases that match TRBD2. The CDR3 extends over 16 amino acids. Germline CDR1 SGHTA, CDR2 FQGNSA. After removal of 5 bases from V and 2 bases from J, the junction contained 4 bases not matched to a gene. The CDR3 is CASSPGLAGGQETQYF. In nucleotides, the CDR3 is TGTGCCAGCAGCCCCGGACTAGCGGGGGGTCAAGAGACCCAGTACTTC.

This clone was found a few times. This sequence joins TRBV6-1 and TRBJ1-5; D gene uncertain. The CDR3 extends over 13 amino acids. The V end lost 3 bases, the J end lost 5 bases, and 8 bases lay between the germline ends. Germline CDR1 reads MNHNS; CDR2 reads SASEGT. The CDR3 nucleotides are TGTGCCAGCAGTGATTTCGGGGATCAGCCCCAGCATTTT. Its protein is CASSDFGDQPQHF.

In this sample, this clone turned up a few times. The chain links TRBV5-6 to TRBJ1-2, with 9 bases identical to TRBD1. Germline V gives CDR1 SGHDT, CDR2 YYEEEE. With V trimmed by 0 bases and J by 4 bases, 4 bases remained unmatched. The CDR3 extends over 15 amino acids. The CDR3 DNA follows: TGTGCCAGCAGCTTGGCGGACAGGGGCCTCTATGGCTACACCTTC. Its protein product is CASSLADRGLYGYTF.

This clone has only one observation. The chain combines TRBV5-1 with TRBJ1-1, with 9 nucleotides matching TRBD1. The CDR3 is made up of 15 amino acids. The germline V gene has CDR1 SGHRS and CDR2 YFSETQ. V lost 2 bases, J lost 4 bases, and 6 bases stayed unmatched. The CDR3 DNA sequence: TGCGCCAGCAGCTTAAAGACAGGGGGGTCCACTGAAGCTTTCTTT. It codes for CASSLKTGGSTEAFF.

V gene TRBV6-5 combines with J gene TRBJ2-7; 8 bases line up with TRBD1. In germline, CDR1 is MNHEY, CDR2 SVGAGI. J was trimmed by 0 bases and V by 7 bases; bases with no gene match: 8. The CDR3 length is 15 residues. This chain's CDR3 is CASNDGGTGSYEQYF. The CDR3 DNA follows: TGTGCCAGCAATGACGGCGGGACAGGCTCCTACGAGCAGTACTTC.

This clone occurred once. This chain connects TRBV19 to TRBJ1-5; 12 positions match TRBD1. V was clipped by 0 bases and J by 0 bases; unmatched bases: 12. The germline V gene has CDR1 LNHDA and CDR2 SQIVND (reference sequence). CDR3 length equals 21 residues. CDR3 in DNA: TGTGCCAGTAGTATAGATTACGGGACAGGGGGCAACGTATATAGCAATCAGCCCCAGCATTTT. This encodes CASSIDYGTGGNVYSNQPQHF.

This clone was counted only a few times. The chain uses TRBV5-1 and TRBJ1-1; D is unresolved. The CDR3 is made up of 13 amino acids. With 0 bases removed from V and 4 bases from J, the gap between germline ends came to 7 bases. Germline lookup yields CDR1 SGHRS and CDR2 YFSETQ. CDR3 region: CASSLGTTTEAFF. The CDR3 nucleotides are TGCGCCAGCAGCTTGGGGACGACCACTGAAGCTTTCTTT.

Concerning this clone itself: A single base separates this from a much larger clone, so it may be a read error. The rearrangement uses TRBV29-1 and TRBJ1-1; no firm D call. V lost 3 bases to trimming and J lost 0 bases, with 14 bases between them. Per germline, CDR1 SQVTM and CDR2 ANQGSEA. CDR3 length equals 15 residues. The chain's CDR3 is CSVDVTQRMNTEAFF. In DNA, the CDR3 is TGCAGCGTTGATGTGACACAGAGAATGAACACTGAAGCTTTCTTT.

CDR3 in amino acids: CASRPLRGLGGNYGYTF. The CDR3 DNA sequence: TGTGCCAGCAGACCGCTCAGGGGATTAGGTGGTAACTATGGCTACACCTTC. The chain recombines TRBV5-6 with TRBJ1-2, with TRBD1 as a possible D gene (6 bases). The CDR3 is made up of 17 amino acids. Germline CDR1 reads SGHDT; CDR2 reads YYEEEE. V was pared by 5 bases and J by 1 base, with 21 bases between.

This chain connects TRBV5-6 to TRBJ2-3; 8 bases map to TRBD1. From germline, CDR1 is SGHDT and CDR2 YYEEEE. Trimming at V came to 0 bases and at J to 4 bases, leaving 4 bases not matched to a gene. The CDR3 contains 15 residues. CDR3 region: CASSLGRGRADTQYF. The CDR3 DNA is TGTGCCAGCAGCTTGGGCAGGGGGCGCGCAGATACGCAGTATTTT.

This chain connects TRBV5-6 to TRBJ1-3; TRBD1 agrees at 8 bases. The CDR3 length is 16 residues. Germline V gene lookup returns CDR1 SGHDT and CDR2 YYEEEE. V lost 5 bases, J lost 1 base, and 8 bases stayed unmatched. CDR3 coding DNA: TGTGCCAGCAGGCCTGGGACAGGTCGTTCTGGAAACACCATATATTTT. Translated: CASRPGTGRSGNTIYF.

V is TRBV6-6 and J is TRBJ1-1; D may be TRBD1 (6 bases). Trimming took 5 bases from V and 1 from J, leaving 14 bases between them. In germline, CDR1 is MNHNY, CDR2 SVGAGI (reference sequence). The length of the CDR3 is 15 residues. The CDR3 region is CASSGSGTKNTEAFF. Here the CDR3 DNA reads TGTGCCAGCAGTGGTTCTGGGACAAAGAACACTGAAGCTTTCTTT.

The rearrangement links TRBV9 to TRBJ1-6, with D unresolved. Germline V gene lookup returns CDR1 SGDLS and CDR2 YYNGEE. The V end was cut by 0 bases, the J end by 9 bases, with 10 bases between. The CDR3 is 14 amino acids. The CDR3 here is CASSVADNISPLHF. Here the CDR3 DNA reads TGTGCCAGCAGCGTAGCGGATAATATTTCACCCCTCCACTTT.